This TCR beta chain was sequenced for a study of blood T cell repertoires in COVID-19. This CDR3 has 15 amino acids. Unmatched junction bases numbered 10, after V lost 4 bases and J lost 5 bases. Per the germline V gene, CDR1 is SGHKS and CDR2 is YYEKEE (reference sequence). Repertoires were generated with immunoSEQ multiplex PCR, while TCRdb's copy carries only in-frame clones and drops some. This table holds under 200,000 clones, about 81% found once. The TCR originated in a man in his thirties or forties with active or convalescent COVID-19. Sequenced input: peripheral blood. V is TRBV5-5 and J is TRBJ2-7; 9 positions match TRBD1. CDR3 in amino acids: CASSAGQGWRHEQYV. CDR3 nucleotide sequence: TGTGCCAGCAGCGCGGGACAGGGTTGGAGGCACGAGCAGTACGTC.